The 23 T cell receptor beta chains listed next were all sequenced from one sample in a study of control samples from healthy donors and cancer patients. Profiling relied on immunoSEQ multiplex PCR, and the TCRdb table lists in-frame clones only, not all of them. The sample shows 150,000 to 200,000 clones, roughly 88% of them seen only once. Material: blood. All receptors derive from a woman aged 25-40 years in good health.

J is TRBJ1-6 and V is TRBV25-1; D might be TRBD1 (5 bases). The CDR3 sequence is 14 residues long. With 8 bases removed from V and 5 bases from J, the gap between germline ends came to 13 bases. The V gene's germline CDR1 is MGHDK and CDR2 SYGVNS. The CDR3 region is CASSKGSNNSPLHF. CDR3 nucleotide sequence: TGTGCCAGCTCCAAGGGGAGTAATAATTCACCCCTCCACTTT.

This rearrangement joins TRBV5-1 to TRBJ2-5; D might be TRBD1 (5 bases). The CDR3 is made up of 14 amino acids. Trimming stripped 0 bases from V and 11 bases from J, with 17 bases between. Germline V gives CDR1 SGHRS, CDR2 YFSETQ. DNA of the CDR3: TGCGCCAGCAGCTTGGGGGGCGACAGTTATGAGCAGTACTTC. Encoded protein: CASSLGGDSYEQYF.

The rearrangement uses TRBV19 and TRBJ1-2; D is undetermined. The CDR3 is made up of 15 amino acids. Germline-derived CDR1 and CDR2 are LNHDA and SQIVND (reference sequence). V gave up 6 bases and J gave up 2 bases, with 16 bases separating them. In DNA, the CDR3 is TGTGCCAGTAGGGCCGTAGGCAGCTCCAACTATGGCTACACCTTC. Translating gives CASRAVGSSNYGYTF.

The CDR3 loop reads CASSPSTTTNEKLFF. The CDR3 DNA is TGCGCCAGCAGCCCCTCGACCACAACTAATGAAAAACTGTTTTTT. The chain has TRBV5-1 and TRBJ1-4; D is unresolved. This CDR3 is 15 amino acids long. The germline V and J ends were trimmed by 4 bases and 0 bases, with 10 bases remaining between them. Germline V gene data show CDR1 as SGHRS and CDR2 as YFSETQ.

This clone was counted once. This sequence joins TRBV6-5 and TRBJ1-1, with 8 bases identical to TRBD1. CDR1 and CDR2 from the germline V gene are MNHEY and SVGAGI. With 5 bases clipped from V and 3 bases from J, the junction kept 8 bases outside the gene matches. CDR3 length: 15 residues. The CDR3 DNA sequence: TGTGCCAGCAGTCAAATGGACAGGGCTTACACTGAAGCTTTCTTT. Amino acid sequence: CASSQMDRAYTEAFF.

The chain uses TRBV19 and TRBJ2-7; weak D call: TRBD1 (5 bases). The germline V gene encodes CDR1 LNHDA and CDR2 SQIVND (reference sequence). The germline V and J ends were trimmed by 6 bases and 1 base, with 16 bases remaining between them. The CDR3 is 15 amino acids. Here the CDR3 DNA reads TGTGCCAGTAGCGCAGGGAAAGATTGGTCCTACGAGCAGTACTTC. Residues: CASSAGKDWSYEQYF.

The chain links TRBV15 to TRBJ2-6; TRBD1 matches 7 bases. Germline values: CDR1 LNHNV, CDR2 YYDKDF (reference sequence). Losses at the gene ends were 3 bases for V and 2 bases for J; bases not matched to a gene: 13. The CDR3 is 19 amino acids. As DNA, the CDR3 is TGTGCCACCAGCAGGGTTGAGGGGGCCTTTGACCCTGGGGCCAACGTCCTGACTTTC. Amino acids: CATSRVEGAFDPGANVLTF. Looking up the rest from reference TRBV15 and TRBJ2-6 gives the full variable domain: DAMVIQNPRYQVTQFGKPVTLSCSQTLNHNVMYWYQQKSSQAPKLLFHYYDKDFNNEADTPDNFQSRRPNTSFCFLDIRSPGLGDTAMYLCATSRVEGAFDPGANVLTFGAGSRLTVL.

V is TRBV2 and J is TRBJ1-3; unclear D gene. Germline V lookup: CDR1 SNHLY, CDR2 FYNNEI. The CDR3 has 14 amino acids. The V gene lost 6 bases and the J gene lost 0 bases, with 9 bases spanning the gap. The DNA for the CDR3 is TGTGCCAGCAGCCGATCTGACTCTGGAAACACCATATATTTT. Translated, it gives CASSRSDSGNTIYF.

J is TRBJ2-3 and V is TRBV7-9, with 9 bases fitting TRBD2. CDR1 SEHNR and CDR2 FQNEAQ come from the germline V gene (reference sequence). The trim removed 5 bases at V and 4 bases at J, leaving 10 bases unmatched. The CDR3 length is 16 residues. CDR3 in DNA: TGTGCCAGCAGCCGCCGTGCGGGAGGGGATTCAGATACGCAGTATTTT. Its protein product is CASSRRAGGDSDTQYF.

The V and J genes are TRBV7-9 and TRBJ1-1, with no clear D. The CDR3 sequence is 14 residues long. Per the germline V gene, CDR1 is SEHNR and CDR2 is FQNEAQ (reference sequence). V was trimmed by 8 bases and J by 5 bases, leaving 18 bases between them. For the CDR3, the DNA is TGTGCCAGCTTGAGCACTCTGGTAGTAACTGAAGCTTTCTTT. Its translation is CASLSTLVVTEAFF.

The J gene is TRBJ2-7, the V gene TRBV28, with 7 bases that match TRBD2. V trimming: 7 bases; J trimming: 3 bases; junction bases outside the gene matches: 12. The V gene's germline CDR1 is MDHEN and CDR2 SYDVKM. CDR3 length: 15 amino acids. CDR3 region: CASTNPRTSVYEQYF. The CDR3, as DNA: TGTGCCAGCACCAACCCCCGGACTAGTGTCTACGAGCAGTACTTC.

The CDR3 nucleotides read TGTGCCAGTAGTACCAGGACAGACACCGGGGAGCTGTTTTTT. Amino acid sequence: CASSTRTDTGELFF. This chain links TRBV19 with TRBJ2-2, with a possible D match to TRBD1 (6 bases). The CDR3 totals 14 residues. Germline V gives CDR1 LNHDA, CDR2 SQIVND (reference sequence). Trimming cost V 4 bases and J 3 bases, with 9 bases left between them. Combining the CDR3 with reference TRBV19 and TRBJ2-2 gives the whole variable domain DGGITQSPKYLFRKEGQNVTLSCEQNLNHDAMYWYRQDPGQGLRLIYYSQIVNDFQKGDIAEGYSVSREKKESFPLTVTSAQKNPTAFYLCASSTRTDTGELFFGEGSRLTVL.

This clone was seen a single time. V gene TRBV18 combines with J gene TRBJ1-1, with no clear D. V shed 3 bases and J shed 1 base, with 9 bases lying between them. The V gene's germline CDR1 is KGHSH and CDR2 LQKENI. This CDR3 is built from 14 residues. The CDR3 DNA sequence: TGTGCCAGCTCACCTCAGGTGAGGAACACTGAAGCTTTCTTT. Amino acids: CASSPQVRNTEAFF.

The chain joins TRBV7-2 to TRBJ2-1; 7 bases match TRBD2. With V trimmed by 5 bases and J by 8 bases, 12 bases remained unmatched. Germline-derived CDR1 and CDR2 are SGHTA and FQGNSA. This CDR3 is built from 15 residues. CDR3 DNA sequence: TGTGCCAGCAGCACCCAGGCGGGAGTTTCCGATGAGCAGTTCTTC. It encodes CASSTQAGVSDEQFF.

The sample holds a few counts of this clone. V usage is TRBV27 and J usage is TRBJ1-1; no reliable D call. V was pared by 2 bases and J by 4 bases, with 17 bases between. CDR3 size: 16 residues. Germline V CDR1 and CDR2: MNHEY, SMNVEV (reference sequence). CDR3 amino acids: CASSLKATIETTEAFF. The CDR3 DNA sequence: TGTGCCAGCAGTTTAAAGGCGACAATAGAAACCACTGAAGCTTTCTTT.

The chain carries TRBV27 and TRBJ1-5; 7 bases agree with TRBD1. J was trimmed by 7 bases and V by 4 bases; bases with no gene match: 7. Germline V gene sequence: CDR1 MNHEY, CDR2 SMNVEV (reference sequence). The CDR3 contains 14 residues. CDR3 in DNA: TGTGCCAGCAGTTCTACAGGGGCCCACCAGCCCCAGCATTTT. The encoded protein is CASSSTGAHQPQHF.

This chain connects TRBV6-5 to TRBJ1-1; a weak D match, TRBD1 (5 bases). CDR1 and CDR2 (germline): MNHEY, SVGAGI. This CDR3 spans 13 amino acids. V shed 11 bases and J shed 2 bases, with 15 bases lying between them. The chain's CDR3 is CASSGGPNTEAFF. The CDR3 DNA sequence: TGTGCCTCAAGTGGGGGACCAAACACTGAAGCTTTCTTT.

This rearrangement joins TRBV10-2 to TRBJ2-1, with D uncertain. CDR1 is WSHSY and CDR2 is SAAADI in the germline V gene. The CDR3 runs to 17 residues. The germline V and J ends were trimmed by 0 bases and 0 bases, with 12 bases remaining between them. The CDR3 bases are TGCGCCAGCAGTGAGTCGAGGCGGTCTGGCTCCTACAATGAGCAGTTCTTC. Amino acids: CASSESRRSGSYNEQFF.

V gene TRBV2 combines with J gene TRBJ1-2; perhaps TRBD1 as D (5 bases). The V end was cut by 3 bases, the J end by 4 bases, with 15 bases between. CDR1 and CDR2 from the germline V gene are SNHLY and FYNNEI. This CDR3 comprises 15 residues. As DNA, the CDR3 is TGTGCCAGCAGTGAGATTGGGGTCGGGGCCTATGGCTACACCTTC. This encodes CASSEIGVGAYGYTF.

The genes are TRBV4-1 and TRBJ2-5; 11 positions match TRBD2. The CDR3 is 19 residues long. Germline CDR1 reads MGHRA; CDR2 reads YSYEKL. The J segment lost 1 base and the V segment lost 4 bases, leaving 14 bases of the junction unmatched. CDR3 sequence (DNA): TGCGCCAGCAGCCGCGGGCGCTTAGGACTAGCGGGTTTCCAAGAGACCCAGTACTTC. Its protein is CASSRGRLGLAGFQETQYF.

The table lists this clone with a few counts. This chain joins TRBV5-1 and TRBJ2-1; 9 positions match TRBD2. Germline V lookup: CDR1 SGHRS, CDR2 YFSETQ. CDR3 length: 15 residues. V dropped 4 bases and J dropped 0; count of bases not matched to a gene: 2. The chain's CDR3 is CASSISGSSYNEQFF. The CDR3 DNA reads as TGCGCCAGCAGCATTAGCGGGAGCTCCTACAATGAGCAGTTCTTC.

The V call is TRBV11-2, the J call TRBJ2-1, with TRBD1 as a possible D gene (5 bases). Germline V CDR1 and CDR2: SGHAT, FQNNGV. V lost 1 base to trimming and J lost 5 bases, with 18 bases between them. This CDR3 spans 17 amino acids. CDR3 region: CASSLGNGAVIHNEQFF. The CDR3 DNA reads as TGTGCCAGCAGCTTAGGTAATGGGGCGGTAATCCACAATGAGCAGTTCTTC.

A few counts support this clone. Here the CDR3 DNA reads TGTGCCAGCAGCTTACGCGAGGGGGCCGAAGCTTTCTTT. It encodes CASSLREGAEAFF. The chain is built from TRBV7-9 and TRBJ1-1; 7 bases align to TRBD1. CDR3 length equals 13 residues. CDR1 and CDR2 from the germline V gene are SEHNR and FQNEAQ (reference sequence). The junction had 5 bases not matched to a gene; V was cut back by 2 bases and J by 8 bases.